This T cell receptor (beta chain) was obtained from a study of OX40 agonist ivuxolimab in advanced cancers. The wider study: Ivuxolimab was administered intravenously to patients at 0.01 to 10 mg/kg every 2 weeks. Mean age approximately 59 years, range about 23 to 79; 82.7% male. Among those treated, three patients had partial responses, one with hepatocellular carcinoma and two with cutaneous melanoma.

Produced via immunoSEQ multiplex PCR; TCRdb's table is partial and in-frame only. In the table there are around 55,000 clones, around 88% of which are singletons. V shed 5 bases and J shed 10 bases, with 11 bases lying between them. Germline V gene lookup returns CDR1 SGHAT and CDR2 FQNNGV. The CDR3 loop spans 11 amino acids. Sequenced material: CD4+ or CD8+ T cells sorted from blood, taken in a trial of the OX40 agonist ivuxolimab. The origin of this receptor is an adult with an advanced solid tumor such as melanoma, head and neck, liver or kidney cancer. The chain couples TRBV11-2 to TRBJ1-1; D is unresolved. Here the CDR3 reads CASSQVLSAFF. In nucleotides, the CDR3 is TGTGCCAGCAGCCAGGTCCTTTCAGCTTTCTTT. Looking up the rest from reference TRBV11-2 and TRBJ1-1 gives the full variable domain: EAGVAQSPRYKIIEKRQSVAFWCNPISGHATLYWYQQILGQGPKLLIQFQNNGVVDDSQLPKDRFSAERLKGVDSTLKIQPAKLEDSAVYLCASSQVLSAFFGQGTRLTVV.